These 6 T cell receptor beta chains share one sample of origin, sequenced in a study of blood T cell repertoires in COVID-19. Sequencing was performed with immunoSEQ multiplex PCR; in TCRdb, only in-frame clones are kept and a portion is missing. The table shows 95,000 to 150,000 clones, with over 80% occurring only once. Sequencing was carried out using peripheral blood. These receptors all stem from a woman aged 70-85 years with acute or convalescent COVID-19.

This clone is a singleton in its sample. The genes are TRBV27 and TRBJ2-1; D unclear. V was pared by 2 bases and J by 4 bases, with 18 bases between. This CDR3 comprises 17 residues. CDR1 and CDR2 from the germline V gene are MNHEY and SMNVEV (reference sequence). CDR3 nucleotide sequence: TGTGCCAGCAGTTTAGATCTTTCCCCTCCCACTTACAATGAGCAGTTCTTC. It codes for CASSLDLSPPTYNEQFF.

CDR3 loop: CASSLGGGGNKQETQYF. In DNA form, the CDR3 reads TGCGCCAGCAGCTTGGGAGGCGGGGGCAACAAACAAGAGACCCAGTACTTC. This chain connects TRBV5-1 to TRBJ2-5; tentatively, D is TRBD2 (7 bases). In germline, CDR1 is SGHRS, CDR2 YFSETQ. The CDR3 length is 17 residues. V gave up 0 bases and J gave up 2 bases, with 17 bases separating them.

The gene calls are TRBV11-2 and TRBJ2-2; 7 nucleotides line up with TRBD1. Trimming cost V 0 bases and J 1 base; bases outside gene matches: 5. This CDR3 region has 17 residues. Germline CDR1 is SGHAT and CDR2 is FQNNGV. The CDR3 spells CASSLEGRGWNTGELFF. In DNA form, the CDR3 reads TGTGCCAGCAGCTTAGAAGGCAGGGGGTGGAACACCGGGGAGCTGTTTTTT.

The chain joins TRBV30 to TRBJ2-3, with a possible D match to TRBD1 (6 bases). V gave up 0 bases and J gave up 10 bases, with 17 bases separating them. The V gene's germline CDR1 is GTSNPN and CDR2 SVGIG (reference sequence). The CDR3 sequence is 14 residues long. CDR3 loop: CAWSVSQGHKAQYF. CDR3 DNA sequence: TGTGCCTGGAGTGTTAGCCAGGGGCATAAAGCGCAGTATTTT.

The chain carries TRBV4-1 and TRBJ1-2; tentative D call: TRBD1 (5 bases). The CDR3 sequence is 15 residues long. Trimming removed 1 base at V and 4 bases at J, with 13 bases between. Germline V lookup: CDR1 MGHRA, CDR2 YSYEKL. In nucleotides, the CDR3 is TGCGCCAGCAGCCAAGCCGGGACTGCCATCTATGGCTACACCTTC. Its protein is CASSQAGTAIYGYTF.

The J gene is TRBJ1-1, the V gene TRBV2; a weak D match, TRBD1 (6 bases). Trimming stripped 2 bases from V and 4 bases from J, with 11 bases between. There are 14 residues in the CDR3. The germline V gene has CDR1 SNHLY and CDR2 FYNNEI. The CDR3 reads CASSEQLGGTEAFF. CDR3 sequence (DNA): TGTGCCAGCAGTGAACAGTTAGGGGGCACTGAAGCTTTCTTT.